Included here is one T cell receptor beta chain sequence, with context. Its matching antigen is unknown. The protocol was immunoSEQ multiplex PCR, while the TCRdb copy is restricted to in-frame clones and leaves out a portion. The sample consists of 130,000 to 150,000 clones, roughly 88% of them appearing once. These data originate in a study of T cell responses to AZD1222 COVID-19 vaccine. Study outcomes and limitations: Clonal diversity was possibly underestimated; the donors were predominantly white British and more often female.

The CDR3 loop spans 16 amino acids. Germline CDR1 SGDLS, CDR2 YYNGEE. Trimming removed 0 bases from V and 1 base from J, with 10 bases in between. This clonotype originated in an adult who received the MenACWY meningococcal vaccine as a control. The rearrangement links TRBV9 to TRBJ2-2, with a weak D call TRBD2 (6 bases). The sample in question was peripheral blood, obtained 28 days after the second dose of the MenACWY control vaccine. CDR3 region: CASSVGRSGNTGELFF. CDR3 DNA: TGTGCCAGCAGCGTAGGTCGTAGCGGGAACACCGGGGAGCTGTTTTTT.